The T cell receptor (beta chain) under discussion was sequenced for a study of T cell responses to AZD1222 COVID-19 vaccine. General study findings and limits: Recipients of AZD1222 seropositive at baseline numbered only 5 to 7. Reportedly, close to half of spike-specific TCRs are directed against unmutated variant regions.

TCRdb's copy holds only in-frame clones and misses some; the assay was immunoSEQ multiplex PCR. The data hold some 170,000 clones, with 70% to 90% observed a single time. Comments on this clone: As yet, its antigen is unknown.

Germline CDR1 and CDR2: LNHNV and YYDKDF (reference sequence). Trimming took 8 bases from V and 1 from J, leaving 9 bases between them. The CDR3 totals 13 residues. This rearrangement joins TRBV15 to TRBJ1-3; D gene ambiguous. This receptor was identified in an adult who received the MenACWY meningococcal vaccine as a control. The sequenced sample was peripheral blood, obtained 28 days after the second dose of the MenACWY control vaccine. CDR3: CATRLISGNTIYF. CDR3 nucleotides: TGTGCCACCCGACTAATATCTGGAAACACCATATATTTT.